This is a list of T cell receptor beta chains from one sample in a study of cytomegalovirus exposure and HLA in healthy donors. Data came from immunoSEQ multiplex PCR; TCRdb stores just in-frame clones and leaves some out. The sample records 90,000 to 130,000 clones, nearly 75% being singletons. The sequencing sample was made of PBMCs. The origin of the receptors is a man younger than 45 in good health and CMV-seropositive. Each CDR3 is given with its conserved first and last residue. D genes are given only for firm matches. Some rows have no size entry. The others give once, few or many, or a class for an expanded clone.

d_gene	abundance	v_gene	len	j_gene	CDR3nt	CDR3aa
TRBD1	.	TRBV9	14	TRBJ2-2	TGTGCCAGCAGCGCCCGGACAGGGGCCGGGGAGCTGTTTTTT	CASSARTGAGELFF
.	few	TRBV6-5	15	TRBJ1-4	TGTGCCAGCAGTTACACCCGTGGGGGGGCTGGGAAACTGTTTTTT	CASSYTRGGAGKLFF
.	.	TRBV5-1	14	TRBJ1-6	TGCGCCAGCAGCAAAGGGGTGAATAATTCACCCCTCCACTTT	CASSKGVNNSPLHF
.	few	TRBV29-1	15	TRBJ2-7	TGCAGCGTTGAAGATCAGGGGGGAGCGCCGTACGAGCAGTACTTC	CSVEDQGGAPYEQYF
.	.	TRBV7-9	14	TRBJ2-5	TGTGCCAGCAGACAGGTACAGGGCCCTGGGGCCCAGTACTTC	CASRQVQGPGAQYF
.	.	TRBV28	14	TRBJ1-2	TGTGCCAGCAGTTTACATTCCCAGGGTTATGGCTACACCTTC	CASSLHSQGYGYTF
TRBD1	once	TRBV5-4	14	TRBJ1-2	TGTGCCAGCAGCTTGGAGGGCAGGGGGCATGGCTACACCTTC	CASSLEGRGHGYTF
.	.	TRBV28	14	TRBJ1-2	TGTGCCAGCACCCCCTCCGGCGGTCATAAAGGCTACACCTTC	CASTPSGGHKGYTF
.	.	TRBV6-1	13	TRBJ2-7	TGTGCCAGCAGTGAAAGTTGGTATAGCGAGCAGTACTTC	CASSESWYSEQYF
.	.	TRBV6-5	15	TRBJ1-1	TGTGCCAGCAGTTACTCGACCAGGGCGAACACTGAAGCTTTCTTT	CASSYSTRANTEAFF
.	.	TRBV19	14	TRBJ1-5	TGTGCCAGTAGTATGAGGACAGGCAATCAGCCCCAGCATTTT	CASSMRTGNQPQHF
.	.	TRBV27	15	TRBJ2-1	TGTGCCAGCAGTTTGCAGGGGTATGGGGTGAATGAGCAGTTCTTC	CASSLQGYGVNEQFF
TRBD2	.	TRBV11-2	14	TRBJ2-7	TGTGCCAGCAGCTTACCTAGCGGGAGCTACGAGCGGTACTTC	CASSLPSGSYERYF
.	.	TRBV19	14	TRBJ2-7	TGTGCCAGTAGTATCTCAGGGCACCTCTACGAGCAGTACTTC	CASSISGHLYEQYF
.	.	TRBV4-1	14	TRBJ1-2	TGCGCCAGCAGCCAAGAGACAAGGGCGGGTGGCTACACCTTC	CASSQETRAGGYTF
TRBD1	.	TRBV9	16	TRBJ1-2	TGTGCCAGCAGCGTAGAACCCCGGACAGGGAACTATGGCTACACCTTC	CASSVEPRTGNYGYTF
.	.	TRBV6-5	12	TRBJ1-2	TGTGCCAGCAGCCAAGGAGCACGGGGCTACACCTTC	CASSQGARGYTF
.	.	TRBV4-2	15	TRBJ1-1	TGTGCCAGCAGCCAAGGACCAGGGCTGAACACTGAAGCTTTCTTT	CASSQGPGLNTEAFF
.	.	TRBV5-1	13	TRBJ2-7	TGCGCCAGCAGCTATCTTCAGGGAAGCCAGCAGTACTTC	CASSYLQGSQQYF
TRBD1	.	TRBV5-1	13	TRBJ2-7	TGCGCCAGCAGGAGGGACAGCGTATACGAGCAGTACTTC	CASRRDSVYEQYF
.	once	TRBV7-9	12	TRBJ2-7	TGTGCCAGCAGCTTAGTGAGGGACGAGCAGTACTTC	CASSLVRDEQYF
.	.	TRBV28	14	TRBJ1-2	TGTGCCAGCAGTCCCGAAGGGTGGGAGTATGGCTACACCTTC	CASSPEGWEYGYTF
.	few	TRBV6-6	14	TRBJ1-1	TGTGCCAGCAGTTGGGAGCGACGGTACACTGAAGCTTTCTTT	CASSWERRYTEAFF
TRBD1	.	TRBV11-1	17	TRBJ1-2	TGTGCCAGCAGCTCAACGGCAGGGGGGTTTGTTGACTATGGCTACACCTTC	CASSSTAGGFVDYGYTF
TRBD1	.	TRBV18	15	TRBJ1-1	TGTGCCAGCTCACCCACACAGGGGGCTGAGACTGAAGCTTTCTTT	CASSPTQGAETEAFF
TRBD1	.	TRBV28	15	TRBJ2-7	TGTGCCAGCAGTTCGGGACAGGGACACTCCTACGAGCAGTACTTC	CASSSGQGHSYEQYF
.	.	TRBV12-5	13	TRBJ2-7	TGTGCTAGTGGTTCTCCGACTACCTACGAGCAGTACTTC	CASGSPTTYEQYF
.	many	TRBV11-2	12	TRBJ2-2	TGTGCCAGCAGCTTAGTCAACGGGGAGCTGTTTTTT	CASSLVNGELFF
.	few	TRBV4-3	14	TRBJ1-4	TGCGCCAGCAGCCAAACACCTACGGGAGAAAAACTGTTTTTT	CASSQTPTGEKLFF
.	.	TRBV7-2	15	TRBJ1-1	TGTGCCAGCAGCTTAGGATACAGGGTAAGCGCTGAAGCTTTCTTT	CASSLGYRVSAEAFF
TRBD1	.	TRBV6-5	14	TRBJ1-2	TGTGCCAGCAGGGGGACAGGGAGTCACTATGGCTACCCCTTC	CASRGTGSHYGYPF
TRBD1	once	TRBV28	17	TRBJ1-2	TGTGCCAGCAGTTTGGTGGGACAGGGGGTCCGGGCCTATGGCTACACCTTC	CASSLVGQGVRAYGYTF
.	few	TRBV5-4	14	TRBJ2-7	TGTGCCAGCAGGGATAGTATAGCCTCCTACGAGCAGTACTTC	CASRDSIASYEQYF
.	.	TRBV10-1	15	TRBJ2-3	TGCGCCAGCAGTGAGACTCGCTCTAGCACAGATACGCAGTATTTT	CASSETRSSTDTQYF
.	.	TRBV30	13	TRBJ1-5	TGTGCCTGGAGTTTCCGGGGCAATCAGCCCCAGCATTTT	CAWSFRGNQPQHF
.	few	TRBV7-8	14	TRBJ1-4	TGTGCCAGCAGCTTAAACTTGCTCGGTGAAAAACTGTTTTTT	CASSLNLLGEKLFF
TRBD2	.	TRBV7-3	14	TRBJ2-1	TGTGCCAGCAGTTCTAGCGGGGGGGACAATGAGCAGTTCTTC	CASSSSGGDNEQFF
.	few	TRBV5-4	15	TRBJ1-1	TGTGCCAGCAGCTCCGAGGGGGTGGGATACACTGAAGCTTTCTTT	CASSSEGVGYTEAFF
.	.	TRBV15	11	TRBJ2-1	TGTGCCACCAGCGGAGGCAGGCCTCAGTTCTTC	CATSGGRPQFF
TRBD1	.	TRBV18	17	TRBJ1-4	TGTGCCAGCTCACCAAGACAGGGAGTTGCAACTAATGAAAAACTGTTTTTT	CASSPRQGVATNEKLFF
.	medium-sized	TRBV2	14	TRBJ1-2	TGTGCCAGCAGTAGGGAGGGGGGCACAGATGGCTACACCTTC	CASSREGGTDGYTF
.	.	TRBV5-1	15	TRBJ1-3	TGCGCCAGCAGCTTCAGCCCAGGCTCTGGAAACACCATATATTTT	CASSFSPGSGNTIYF
.	.	TRBV7-6	15	TRBJ1-1	TGTGCCAGCAGCTTAGTAGGGGGACAAGGGATTGAAGCTTTCTTT	CASSLVGGQGIEAFF
.	.	TRBV7-2	16	TRBJ2-1	TGTGCCAGCAGCTTAGCGCGCAGTGGACTCTACAATGAGCAGTTCTTC	CASSLARSGLYNEQFF
TRBD1	.	TRBV5-6	14	TRBJ1-2	TGTGCCAGCAGCTTTGGTACAGGGGCCTATGGCTACACCTTC	CASSFGTGAYGYTF
TRBD1	few	TRBV29-1	12	TRBJ1-1	TGCAGCGTTGTGGGGACAGGGGGTGAAGCTTTCTTT	CSVVGTGGEAFF
TRBD2	.	TRBV5-1	14	TRBJ2-3	TGCGCCAGCAGCCGCGGGGGGCCTACAGATACGCAGTATTTT	CASSRGGPTDTQYF
.	.	TRBV5-1	15	TRBJ2-5	TGCGCCAGCAGCTTGGCCCTAGGAGGTGGGGAGACCCAGTACTTC	CASSLALGGGETQYF